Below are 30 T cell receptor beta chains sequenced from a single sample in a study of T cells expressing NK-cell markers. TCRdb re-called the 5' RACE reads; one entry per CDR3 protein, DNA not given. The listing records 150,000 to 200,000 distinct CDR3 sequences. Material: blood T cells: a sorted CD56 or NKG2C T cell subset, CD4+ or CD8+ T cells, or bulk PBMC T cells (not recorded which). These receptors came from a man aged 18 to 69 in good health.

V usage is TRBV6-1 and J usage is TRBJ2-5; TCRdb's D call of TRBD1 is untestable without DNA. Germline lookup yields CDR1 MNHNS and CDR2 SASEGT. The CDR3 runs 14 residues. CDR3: CASSGTGLWETQYF.

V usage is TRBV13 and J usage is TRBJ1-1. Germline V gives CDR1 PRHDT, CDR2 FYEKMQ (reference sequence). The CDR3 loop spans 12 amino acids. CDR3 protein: CASSPLNTEAFF.

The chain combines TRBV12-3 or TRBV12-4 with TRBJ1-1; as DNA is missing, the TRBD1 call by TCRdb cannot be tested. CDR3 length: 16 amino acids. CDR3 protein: CASRGLLRGDGTEAFF.

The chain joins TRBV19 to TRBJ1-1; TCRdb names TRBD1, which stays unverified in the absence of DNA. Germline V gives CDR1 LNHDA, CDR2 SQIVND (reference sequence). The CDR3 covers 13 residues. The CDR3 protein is CASSSWTRTEAFF. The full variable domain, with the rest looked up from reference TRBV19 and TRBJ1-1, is DGGITQSPKYLFRKEGQNVTLSCEQNLNHDAMYWYRQDPGQGLRLIYYSQIVNDFQKGDIAEGYSVSREKKESFPLTVTSAQKNPTAFYLCASSSWTRTEAFFGQGTRLTVV.

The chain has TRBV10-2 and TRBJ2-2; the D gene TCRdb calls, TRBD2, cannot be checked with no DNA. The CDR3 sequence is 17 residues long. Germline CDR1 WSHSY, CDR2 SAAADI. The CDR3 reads CASSLRPSGGNTGELFF.

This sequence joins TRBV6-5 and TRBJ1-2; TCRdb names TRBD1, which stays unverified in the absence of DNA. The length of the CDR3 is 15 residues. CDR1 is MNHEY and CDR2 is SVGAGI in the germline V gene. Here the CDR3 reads CASSYSARGYYGYTF.

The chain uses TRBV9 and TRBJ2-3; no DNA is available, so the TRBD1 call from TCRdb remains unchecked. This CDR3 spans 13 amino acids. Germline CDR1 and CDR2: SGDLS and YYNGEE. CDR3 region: CASSTGTDNTQYF.

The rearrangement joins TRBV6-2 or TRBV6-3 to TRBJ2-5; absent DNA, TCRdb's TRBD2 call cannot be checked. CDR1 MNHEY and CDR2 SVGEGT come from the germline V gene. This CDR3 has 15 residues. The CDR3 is CASSYGWEGEETQYF.

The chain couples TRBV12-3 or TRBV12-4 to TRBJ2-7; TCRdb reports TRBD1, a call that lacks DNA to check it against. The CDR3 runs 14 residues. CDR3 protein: CASSWRGADYEQYF.

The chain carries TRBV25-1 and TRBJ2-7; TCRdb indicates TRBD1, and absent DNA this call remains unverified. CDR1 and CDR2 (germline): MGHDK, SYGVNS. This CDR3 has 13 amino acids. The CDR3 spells CASSDGGGGEQYF.

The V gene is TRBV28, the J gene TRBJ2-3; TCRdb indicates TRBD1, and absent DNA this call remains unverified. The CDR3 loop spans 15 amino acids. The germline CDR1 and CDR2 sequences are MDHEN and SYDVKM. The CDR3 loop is CASSFEGRGTDTQYF.

The CDR3 spells CASSSRDGGSPYEQYF. This sequence joins TRBV5-6 and TRBJ2-7; the D gene TCRdb calls, TRBD1, cannot be checked with no DNA. Germline assignment: CDR1 SGHDT and CDR2 YYEEEE. The length of the CDR3 is 16 residues. Full variable domain (outside the CDR3, taken from reference TRBV5-6 and TRBJ2-7): DAGVTQSPTHLIKTRGQQVTLRCSPKSGHDTVSWYQQALGQGPQFIFQYYEEEERQRGNFPDRFSGHQFPNYSSELNVNALLLGDSALYLCASSSRDGGSPYEQYFGPGTRLTVT.

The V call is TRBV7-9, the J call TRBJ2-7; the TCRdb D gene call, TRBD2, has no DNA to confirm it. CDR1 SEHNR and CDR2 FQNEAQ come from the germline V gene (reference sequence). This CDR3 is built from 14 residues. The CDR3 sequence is CASSGNGLAGEKYF.

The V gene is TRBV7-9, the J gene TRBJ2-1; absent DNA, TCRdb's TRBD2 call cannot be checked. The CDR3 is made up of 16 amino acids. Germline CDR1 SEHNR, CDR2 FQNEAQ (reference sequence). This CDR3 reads CASSGMGLAGGNEQFF. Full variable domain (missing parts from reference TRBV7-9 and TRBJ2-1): DTGVSQNPRHKITKRGQNVTFRCDPISEHNRLYWYRQTLGQGPEFLTYFQNEAQLEKSRLLSDRFSAERPKGSFSTLEIQRTEQGDSAMYLCASSGMGLAGGNEQFFGPGTRLTVL.

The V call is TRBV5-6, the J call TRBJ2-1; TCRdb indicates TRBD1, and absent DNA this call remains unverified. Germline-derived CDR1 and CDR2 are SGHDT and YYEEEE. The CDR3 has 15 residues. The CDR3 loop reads CASSLGQGYGNEQFF.

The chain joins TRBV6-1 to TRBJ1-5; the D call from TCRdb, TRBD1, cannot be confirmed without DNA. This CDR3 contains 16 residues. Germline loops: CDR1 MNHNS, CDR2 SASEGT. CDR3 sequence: CASSEAPGAFNQPQHF.

The CDR3 spells CASSLGSRDKNTQYF. The chain carries TRBV7-9 and TRBJ2-3; TCRdb picks TRBD2, but there is no DNA to check that call. Germline CDR1 is SEHNR and CDR2 is FQNEAQ (reference sequence). CDR3 length: 15 residues.

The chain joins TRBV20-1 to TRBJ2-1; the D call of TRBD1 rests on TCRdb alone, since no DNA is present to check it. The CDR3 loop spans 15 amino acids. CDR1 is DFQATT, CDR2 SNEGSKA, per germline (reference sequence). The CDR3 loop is CSARDVAGPGDEQFF.

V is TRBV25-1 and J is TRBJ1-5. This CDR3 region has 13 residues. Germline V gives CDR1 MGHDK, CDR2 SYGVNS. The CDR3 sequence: CASSGGLNQPQHF.

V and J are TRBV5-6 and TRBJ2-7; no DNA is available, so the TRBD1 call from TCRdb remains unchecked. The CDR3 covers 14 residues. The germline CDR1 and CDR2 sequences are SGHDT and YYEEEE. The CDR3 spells CASSPGTGFDEQYF. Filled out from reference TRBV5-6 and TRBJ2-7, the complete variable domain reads DAGVTQSPTHLIKTRGQQVTLRCSPKSGHDTVSWYQQALGQGPQFIFQYYEEEERQRGNFPDRFSGHQFPNYSSELNVNALLLGDSALYLCASSPGTGFDEQYFGPGTRLTVT.

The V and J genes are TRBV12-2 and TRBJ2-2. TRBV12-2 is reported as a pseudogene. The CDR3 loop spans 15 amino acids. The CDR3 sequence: CASRLTHKGTGELFF.

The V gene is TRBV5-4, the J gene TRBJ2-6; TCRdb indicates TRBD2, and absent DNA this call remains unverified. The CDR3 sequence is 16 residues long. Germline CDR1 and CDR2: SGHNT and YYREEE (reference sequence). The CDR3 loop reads CASSLQLATGANVLTF.

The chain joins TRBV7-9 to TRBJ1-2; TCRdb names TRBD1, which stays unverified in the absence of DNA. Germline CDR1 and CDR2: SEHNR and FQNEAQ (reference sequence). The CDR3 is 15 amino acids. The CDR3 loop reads CASSIARDGNYGYTF.

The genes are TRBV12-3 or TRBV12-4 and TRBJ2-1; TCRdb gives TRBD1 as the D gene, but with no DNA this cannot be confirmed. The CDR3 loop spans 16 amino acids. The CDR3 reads CAILRTPGTGGYEQFF.

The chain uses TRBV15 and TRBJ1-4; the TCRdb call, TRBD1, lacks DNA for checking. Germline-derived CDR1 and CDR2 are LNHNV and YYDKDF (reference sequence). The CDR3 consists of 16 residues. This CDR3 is CATRTQGFATNEKLFF.

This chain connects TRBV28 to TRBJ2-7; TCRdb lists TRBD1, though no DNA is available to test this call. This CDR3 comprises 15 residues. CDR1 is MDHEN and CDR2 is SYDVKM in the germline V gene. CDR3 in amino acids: CASSGRTVQNYEQYF.

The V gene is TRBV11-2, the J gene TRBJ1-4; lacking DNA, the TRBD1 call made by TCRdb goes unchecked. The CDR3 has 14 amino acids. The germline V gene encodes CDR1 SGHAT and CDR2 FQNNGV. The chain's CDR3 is CASSPRQTNEKLFF.

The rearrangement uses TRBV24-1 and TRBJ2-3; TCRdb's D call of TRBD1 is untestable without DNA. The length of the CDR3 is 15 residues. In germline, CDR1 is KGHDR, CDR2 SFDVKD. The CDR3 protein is CATSDSTGGSVTQYF.

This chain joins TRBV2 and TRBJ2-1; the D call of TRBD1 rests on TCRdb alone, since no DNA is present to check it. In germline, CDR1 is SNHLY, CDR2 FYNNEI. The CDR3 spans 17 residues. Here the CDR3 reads CASSAGTGWSSYNEQFF.

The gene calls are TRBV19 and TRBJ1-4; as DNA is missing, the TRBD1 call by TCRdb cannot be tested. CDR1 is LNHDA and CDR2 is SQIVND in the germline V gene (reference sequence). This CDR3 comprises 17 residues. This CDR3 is CASSMVQGAKFSEKLFF.